The clone carrying this T cell receptor (beta chain) was seen a few times. Its antigen is not identified. The entry originates in a study of T-cell memory formation after mild COVID-19. On the study more broadly: TCR clustering was largely donor specific. Study-wide points: Day 15 to 85 contracting clones showed balanced CD4/CD8; day 15 to 37 expanders favored CD4+. Among contracting clones, CD4+ were mainly CM/EM and CD8+ enriched in EMRA.

Sample barcodes and UMIs were carried by the TCR alpha and TCR beta cDNA libraries that 5'RACE generated with constant-segment primers. TCRdb re-analysed the 5' RACE reads in MiXCR, keeping a single row per CDR3 protein. The sample yields 40,000 to 45,000 distinct CDR3 sequences, 7.3% seen once. V was trimmed by 1 base and J by 8 bases, leaving 15 bases between them. The CDR3 sequence is 14 residues long. Germline V gene lookup returns CDR1 DFQATT and CDR2 SNEGSKA (reference sequence). The origin of this receptor is a man younger than 30 who had mild COVID-19 (a few samples of this study predate the infection). Cell type and time point are not known. This chain connects TRBV20-1 to TRBJ2-4; D might be TRBD1 (6 bases). Sequences were obtained from PBMCs or a T cell subset sorted from them (not recorded which). CDR3 protein: CSARVPGVRDIQYF. The CDR3 DNA reads as TGCAGTGCTAGAGTCCCAGGGGTTAGAGACATTCAGTACTTC.